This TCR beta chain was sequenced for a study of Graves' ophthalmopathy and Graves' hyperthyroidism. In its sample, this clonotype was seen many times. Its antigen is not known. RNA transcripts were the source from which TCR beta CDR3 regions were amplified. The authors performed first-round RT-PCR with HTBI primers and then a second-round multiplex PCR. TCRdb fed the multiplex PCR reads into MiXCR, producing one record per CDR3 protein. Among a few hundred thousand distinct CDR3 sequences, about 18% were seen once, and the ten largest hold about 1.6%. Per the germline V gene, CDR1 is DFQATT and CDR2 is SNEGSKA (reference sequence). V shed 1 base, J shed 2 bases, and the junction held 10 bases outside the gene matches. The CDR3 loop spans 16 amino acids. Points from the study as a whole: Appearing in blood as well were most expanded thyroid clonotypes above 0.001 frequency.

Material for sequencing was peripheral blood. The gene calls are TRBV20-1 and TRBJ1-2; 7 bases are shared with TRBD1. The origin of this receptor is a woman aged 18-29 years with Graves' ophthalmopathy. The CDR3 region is CSARATGTAANYGYTF. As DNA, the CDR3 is TGCAGTGCTAGAGCCACCGGGACAGCCGCGAACTATGGCTACACCTTC.